These 32 T cell receptor beta chains originate from one sample sequenced in a study of metastatic and nonmetastatic thyroid tumors. Thyroid surgery took place with no prior treatment in any patient. TCRdb re-analyzed the PCR reads through MiXCR. The table lists about 15,000 clones, 22% of them singletons. The sample was adjacent normal tissue. These receptors were taken from a female donor with papillary thyroid cancer or a benign thyroid nodule (not recorded which). Some clones in this sample may be carry-over from other donors' samples.

V and J are TRBV20-1 and TRBJ2-3, with a possible D match to TRBD2 (6 bases). Germline CDR1 DFQATT, CDR2 SNEGSKA (reference sequence). The germline V and J ends were trimmed by 4 bases and 0 bases, with 11 bases remaining between them. This CDR3 region has 14 residues. Here the CDR3 DNA reads TGCAGTGCTAAAGGCGGGACTAGCACAGATACGCAGTATTTT. As protein: CSAKGGTSTDTQYF.

J is TRBJ2-1 and V is TRBV5-6; D not certain. This CDR3 has 12 amino acids. Trimming shortened V by 0 bases and J by 4 bases, and 2 bases separated the two germline ends. Germline CDR1 reads SGHDT; CDR2 reads YYEEEE. The CDR3, as DNA: TGTGCCAGCAGCTTGGTTTACAATGAGCAGTTCTTC. This translates into CASSLVYNEQFF.

This clone was seen ten or more times. The V call is TRBV6-2 or TRBV6-3, the J call TRBJ1-1; D gene ambiguous. The CDR3 extends over 12 amino acids. Germline V lookup: CDR1 MNHEY, CDR2 SVGEGT. Trimming stripped 3 bases from V and 6 bases from J, with 8 bases between. The CDR3 nucleotides read TGTGCCAGCAGTTATCCCGCAGCTGAAGCTTTCTTT. It codes for CASSYPAAEAFF.

This chain connects TRBV7-2 to TRBJ2-3, with D perhaps matching TRBD2 (6 bases). Germline CDR1 is SGHTA and CDR2 is FQGNSA. V was trimmed by 0 bases and J by 9 bases, leaving 16 bases between them. The CDR3 is 15 residues long. The CDR3: CASSLAGGPEFTQYF. The CDR3 coding sequence is TGTGCCAGCAGCTTAGCCGGGGGACCAGAATTCACGCAGTATTTT.

V and J are TRBV3-1 and TRBJ1-1, with TRBD1 matching over 8 bases. V was pared by 7 bases and J by 6 bases, with 13 bases of the junction left unmatched. Germline V gene data show CDR1 as LGHDT and CDR2 as YNNKEL (reference sequence). There are 15 residues in the CDR3. Written as DNA, the CDR3 is TGTGCCAGCACCCTCAAAGGGGGGGACAGGTCTGAAGCTTTCTTT. It is translated as CASTLKGGDRSEAFF.

The CDR3 nucleotides read TGTGCCAGCAGGGCTTCGGGCCTCACAGATACGCAGTATTTT. Its protein product is CASRASGLTDTQYF. The chain has TRBV7-9 and TRBJ2-3; no firm D call. The CDR3 sequence is 14 residues long. CDR1 is SEHNR, CDR2 FQNEAQ, per germline (reference sequence). V was trimmed by 6 bases and J by 2 bases, leaving 12 bases between them.

This clone was counted a few times. The chain recombines TRBV7-3 with TRBJ2-1; D not resolved. The CDR3 loop spans 13 amino acids. V was cut by 5 bases and J by 6 bases, with 11 bases left in between. Germline CDR1 reads SGHTA; CDR2 reads FQGTGA. Written as DNA, the CDR3 is TGTGCCAGCAGCCCCATAGGTAGCAATGAGCAGTTCTTC. It encodes CASSPIGSNEQFF.

This clone was recorded a few times. The chain uses TRBV28 and TRBJ2-4; D possibly matches TRBD1 or TRBD2 (6 bases each). V was trimmed by 6 bases and J by 6 bases, leaving 15 bases between them. The CDR3 is made up of 14 amino acids. Germline values: CDR1 MDHEN, CDR2 SYDVKM. CDR3: CASRRRGLGNIQYF. For the CDR3, the DNA is TGTGCCAGCAGACGGAGGGGGTTAGGAAACATTCAGTACTTC.

This clone was counted only a few times. The rearrangement uses TRBV6-1 and TRBJ2-7; D might be TRBD1 (6 bases). The CDR3 runs 12 residues. V was clipped by 2 bases and J by 4 bases, with 6 bases between them. Per germline, CDR1 MNHNS and CDR2 SASEGT. CDR3 sequence reads: CASSEQGYEQYF. In nucleotides, the CDR3 is TGTGCCAGCAGTGAACAGGGGTACGAGCAGTACTTC.

About this clone: One junction end does not reproduce the germline sequence, and a read error may be involved. The chain recombines TRBV15 with TRBJ1-5, with D hard to call. CDR3 length: 16 amino acids. Per the germline V gene, CDR1 is LNHNV and CDR2 is YYDKDF (reference sequence). The CDR3 bases are TGTGCCACCGCCGCCCCAGGAGATGGTAGCAATCAGCCCCATCATTTT. This translates into CATAAPGDGSNQPHHF.

The chain has TRBV12-3 or TRBV12-4 and TRBJ2-7; 7 positions match TRBD2. Trimming took 5 bases from V and 3 from J; bases not matched to a gene: 10. This CDR3 comprises 15 residues. Written as DNA, the CDR3 is TGTGCCAGCAGTAGAAAGAGCGGGACGGGCTACGAGCAGTACTTC. Translated: CASSRKSGTGYEQYF.

The V call is TRBV4-2, the J call TRBJ1-6; D uncertain. Trimming shortened V by 1 base and J by 10 bases, and 5 bases separated the two germline ends. The CDR3 runs to 12 residues. Germline CDR1 is LGHNA and CDR2 is YNFKEQ. In nucleotides, the CDR3 is TGTGCCAGCAGCCAAGTAAACTCACCCCTCCACTTT. It encodes CASSQVNSPLHF.

This clone was found many times. The same CDR3 also results from other DNA sequences found in this sample. The chain is built from TRBV11-2 and TRBJ1-2, with no clear D. The CDR3 has 13 residues. V lost 1 base, J lost 4 bases, and 7 bases lay in between. CDR1 and CDR2 (germline): SGHAT, FQNNGV. The CDR3 region has the DNA TGTGCCAGCAGCTTAGGGCAGGCCTATGGCTACACCTTC. It yields the protein CASSLGQAYGYTF. Supplemented by reference TRBV11-2 and TRBJ1-2, the full variable domain reads EAGVAQSPRYKIIEKRQSVAFWCNPISGHATLYWYQQILGQGPKLLIQFQNNGVVDDSQLPKDRFSAERLKGVDSTLKIQPAKLEDSAVYLCASSLGQAYGYTFGSGTRLTVV.

CDR3 DNA: TGCAGCGTCGGTAGCGGGAGTGAGACCCAGTACTTC. Amino acid sequence: CSVGSGSETQYF. The chain has TRBV29-1 and TRBJ2-5, with 9 bases aligning to TRBD2. After removal of 6 bases from V and 5 bases from J, the junction contained 4 bases not matched to a gene. This CDR3 contains 12 residues. Germline CDR1 and CDR2: SQVTM and ANQGSEA.

This clone was seen many times. This chain links TRBV7-8 with TRBJ1-1; D unclear. Trimming left V 0 bases short and J 5 bases short, with 7 bases between. Germline V gene data show CDR1 as SGHVS and CDR2 as FQNEAQ. This CDR3 region has 13 residues. The CDR3: CASSLAERTEAFF. The CDR3, as DNA: TGTGCCAGCAGCTTAGCGGAGAGGACTGAAGCTTTCTTT.

This clone was counted a few times. V gene TRBV30 combines with J gene TRBJ2-7; no reliable D call. This CDR3 is 14 amino acids long. Deletions cut 2 bases from V and 0 bases from J, with 11 bases between. Germline loops: CDR1 GTSNPN, CDR2 SVGIG (reference sequence). CDR3 nucleotides: TGTGCCTGGAGTACGCGGCCCAGCTCCTACGAGCAGTACTTC. This gives the protein CAWSTRPSSYEQYF. The whole variable domain, remainder taken from reference TRBV30 and TRBJ2-7, is SQTIHQWPATLVQPVGSPLSLECTVEGTSNPNLYWYRQAAGRGLQLLFYSVGIGQISSEVPQNLSASRPQDRQFILSSKKLLLSDSGFYLCAWSTRPSSYEQYFGPGTRLTVT.

The rearrangement joins TRBV5-1 to TRBJ2-6; D unresolved. V lost 0 bases and J lost 0, with 7 bases in between. The CDR3 runs 16 residues. CDR1 is SGHRS, CDR2 YFSETQ, per germline. The CDR3 here is CASSLETGSGANVLTF. CDR3 DNA sequence: TGCGCCAGCAGCTTGGAGACTGGCTCTGGGGCCAACGTCCTGACTTTC.

This clone has ten or more counts. CDR3 residues: CASTRQGAHNYGYTF. In DNA form, the CDR3 reads TGTGCCAGTACCAGACAGGGGGCTCATAACTATGGCTACACCTTC. The chain has TRBV19 and TRBJ1-2, with TRBD1 identical over 10 bases. Germline CDR1 and CDR2: LNHDA and SQIVND (reference sequence). CDR3 length: 15 residues. After removal of 7 bases from V and 1 base from J, the junction contained 6 bases not matched to a gene. The whole variable domain, remainder taken from reference TRBV19 and TRBJ1-2, is DGGITQSPKYLFRKEGQNVTLSCEQNLNHDAMYWYRQDPGQGLRLIYYSQIVNDFQKGDIAEGYSVSREKKESFPLTVTSAQKNPTAFYLCASTRQGAHNYGYTFGSGTRLTVV.

The genes are TRBV20-1 and TRBJ1-5; 8 bases are a match to TRBD1. CDR1 and CDR2 from the germline V gene are DFQATT and SNEGSKA (reference sequence). With V trimmed by 6 bases and J by 7 bases, 14 bases remained unmatched. The CDR3 runs to 15 residues. This CDR3 reads CSATRTGSGRQPQHF. CDR3 coding DNA: TGCAGTGCAACCCGGACAGGGTCCGGAAGACAGCCCCAGCATTTT.

The chain employs TRBV5-1 and TRBJ2-7, with a possible D match to TRBD1 (5 bases). The CDR3 length is 14 residues. V was shortened by 0 bases and J by 0 bases, with 7 bases between the two germline ends. CDR1 and CDR2 (germline): SGHRS, YFSETQ. The CDR3 DNA reads as TGCGCCAGCAGCTTGGGACAGCGCTCCTACGAGCAGTACTTC. Protein sequence: CASSLGQRSYEQYF.

The chain uses TRBV6-2 or TRBV6-3 and TRBJ2-7, with 7 bases aligning to TRBD1. Germline assignment: CDR1 MNHEY and CDR2 SVGEGT. This CDR3 has 13 amino acids. V lost 2 bases and J lost 3; bases outside the gene matches: 1. The CDR3 loop reads CASSYDRDYEQYF. The CDR3 DNA follows: TGTGCCAGCAGTTACGACAGGGACTACGAGCAGTACTTC.

This chain connects TRBV3-1 to TRBJ2-7; D not certain. There are 12 residues in the CDR3. Germline CDR1 reads LGHDT; CDR2 reads YNNKEL (reference sequence). V gave up 1 base and J gave up 4 bases, with 5 bases separating them. In nucleotides, the CDR3 is TGTGCCAGCAGCCAAGGTTGGTACGAGCAGTACTTC. This codes for CASSQGWYEQYF.

The chain combines TRBV9 with TRBJ2-3; D remains unclear. The CDR3 contains 15 residues. Germline V CDR1 and CDR2: SGDLS, YYNGEE. Trimming stripped 0 bases from V and 10 bases from J, with 18 bases between. The CDR3 is CASSVGVTPPVSQYF. Written as DNA, the CDR3 is TGTGCCAGCAGCGTAGGGGTGACCCCCCCGGTTTCGCAGTATTTT.

Concerning this clone itself: One end of the junction does not line up with germline, which may come from a read error. The chain has TRBV6-1 and TRBJ1-6, with D possibly TRBD1 on 6 matching bases. This CDR3 has 14 amino acids. Germline V lookup: CDR1 MNHNS, CDR2 SASEGT. This chain's CDR3 is CASTGQRNNSPLHF. The CDR3 region has the DNA TGTGCCAGCACCGGACAGCGGAATAATTCACCCCTCCACTTC.

Comment on this clone: The conserved phenylalanine or tryptophan is not found at the CDR3 terminus, so this likely reflects a read error. V usage is TRBV27 and J usage is TRBJ1-2; D is unclear. Germline assignment: CDR1 MNHEY and CDR2 SMNVEV (reference sequence). CDR3 length equals 12 residues. With 3 bases removed from V and 4 bases from J, the gap between germline ends came to 6 bases. The DNA for the CDR3 is TGTGCCAGCAGTTTGTCCGGCTATGGCTACACCATC. It specifies CASSLSGYGYTI.

The rearrangement joins TRBV10-3 to TRBJ2-7, with D perhaps assigned TRBD1 or TRBD2 (6 bases each). Germline V gene sequence: CDR1 ENHRY, CDR2 SYGVKD. The ends were cut back, 0 bases at V and 0 bases at J, with 9 bases in the middle. The CDR3 extends over 15 amino acids. The CDR3 coding sequence is TGTGCCATCAGTGAGTCGAGGGGGGACTCCTACGAGCAGTACTTC. This sequence encodes CAISESRGDSYEQYF.

The sample holds a few counts of this clone. The chain employs TRBV6-1 and TRBJ2-5, with no clear D. The CDR3 is 15 residues long. Germline V gene sequence: CDR1 MNHNS, CDR2 SASEGT. V was pared by 5 bases and J by 2 bases, with 15 bases between. The CDR3 sequence is CASSPGWTSQETQYF. CDR3 DNA sequence: TGTGCCAGCAGTCCCGGTTGGACGTCACAAGAGACCCAGTACTTC.

The rearrangement uses TRBV10-3 and TRBJ2-7; 10 bases map to TRBD1. The length of the CDR3 is 14 residues. Germline CDR1 reads ENHRY; CDR2 reads SYGVKD. V shed 1 base, J shed 6 bases, and the junction held 3 bases outside the gene matches. This CDR3 is CAISEWGQGIEQYF. CDR3 DNA sequence: TGTGCCATCAGTGAGTGGGGACAGGGGATCGAGCAGTACTTC.

Only a few counts were recorded for this clone. V and J are TRBV6-2 or TRBV6-3 and TRBJ2-7, with D hard to call. The length of the CDR3 is 12 residues. V was shortened by 0 bases and J by 8 bases, with 8 bases between the two germline ends. CDR1 MNHEY and CDR2 SVGEGT come from the germline V gene. The CDR3 reads CASSYSPGKQYF. CDR3 in DNA: TGTGCCAGCAGTTACTCCCCCGGAAAGCAGTACTTC.

The chain has TRBV20-1 and TRBJ2-7; D tentatively fits TRBD1 or TRBD2 (5 bases each). The CDR3 consists of 11 residues. Germline CDR1 and CDR2: DFQATT and SNEGSKA (reference sequence). The ends were cut back, 4 bases at V and 5 bases at J, with 9 bases in the middle. In DNA form, the CDR3 reads TGCAGTGCTATGAGGGGTGACGAGCAGTACTTC. This encodes CSAMRGDEQYF.

Many counts were recorded for this clone. The chain uses TRBV6-2 or TRBV6-3 and TRBJ2-6, with 7 positions matching TRBD2. Trimming cost V 8 bases and J 0 bases; bases outside gene matches: 10. Germline V gene sequence: CDR1 MNHEY, CDR2 SVGEGT. This CDR3 has 17 residues. CDR3 region: CASGGDLSLSGANVLTF. DNA of the CDR3: TGTGCCAGCGGGGGGGACCTTTCCCTCTCTGGGGCCAACGTCCTGACTTTC.

The chain employs TRBV10-2 and TRBJ2-1; TRBD1 matches at 7 bases. The CDR3 is made up of 12 amino acids. V dropped 10 bases and J dropped 3; count of bases not matched to a gene: 3. The germline V gene has CDR1 WSHSY and CDR2 SAAADI. CDR3 nucleotide sequence: TGCGCCACCTGGGACAGCTACAATGAGCAGTTCTTC. Translation: CATWDSYNEQFF.